This T cell receptor beta chain is drawn from a study of blood T cell repertoires in COVID-19 (dated by TCRdb to about 2020). About the study as a whole: Samples covering the acute and convalescent phases of COVID-19 were provided by collaborators in the United States, Italy and Spain. The prospective study material was composed of cDNA or gDNA derived from T cells, B-cell-depleted T cells, or PBMCs. The dataset comprised deeply sampled blood TCRbeta repertoires from subjects exposed to, actively infected with, or recovered from COVID-19. The repertoires were made available in a free public database intended to serve as a resource for research on the immune response to SARS-CoV-2. Samples came from the ongoing ImmuneRACE study (first 160 participants) plus 1,254 subjects from 6 global collaborators. Nearly every sample came with metadata listing a de-identified subject ID, COVID-19 status, age in years and sex. Where HLA class I and class II types were available, the types were taken from metadata supplied by the sample provider, not from assay-based typing. What the authors observed across the whole study: The amount of clinical and demographic metadata varied by source and participant and was provided uncurated.

TCRbeta CDR3 regions were amplified from genomic DNA by means of the immunoSEQ Assay, a bias-controlled multiplex PCR. Concerning the study's data processing: Nucleated cell counts per sample were estimated from amplification of reference gene primers within the assay. To quantify the absolute abundance of each unique TCRbeta CDR3 rearrangement, sequence reads were collapsed and filtered. For each sample, productive Simpson clonality was calculated as the square root of Simpson's diversity index across productive rearrangements. The source is immuneACCESS, and TCRdb retained only in-frame sequences with V and J called. Part of the clones is not carried over; for the studies checked, unresolved V genes explain less than half of this, and the remainder is unexplained. The V and J calls and the clone size are those of that table, but D and trimming were determined from the DNA. This sample comprises approximately 140,000 clones, roughly four fifths of them detected only once. The ten largest clonotypes hold around 13% of the sample.

To note about this clone: What antigen it recognizes has not been identified. It has no much larger one-base neighbor in the sample; base qualities were not kept.

Trimming removed 0 bases from V and 0 bases from J, leaving 9 bases between the germline ends. The germline V gene supplies CDR1 SGHTS and CDR2 YDEGEE. The CDR3, from cysteine to phenylalanine, totals 16 residues. The DNA shown is the 48-base CDR3, in frame from base 1. Collaborating institutions collected whole blood in K2EDTA tubes following their own protocols. Collaborator samples were shipped for TCRbeta analysis as frozen whole blood, isolated PBMCs, or DNA extracted from either sample type. Input material: peripheral blood. The sequence was collected from a man aged 80 or over with acute or convalescent COVID-19. The V and J segments used are TRBV5-8 and TRBJ1-4, with the D gene uncertain. The DNA is as follows: TGTGCCAGCAGCTTGGACCGGGGAGCAACTAATGAAAAACTGTTTTTT. Its product reads: CASSLDRGATNEKLFF.